A single sample gave rise to the 19 T cell receptor beta chains below, sequenced in a study of blood T cell repertoires in COVID-19. Sequencing was performed with immunoSEQ multiplex PCR; in TCRdb, only in-frame clones are kept and a portion is missing. In the table there are roughly 70,000 clones, less than 95% of which are singletons. The sample was peripheral blood. The receptors stem from a woman between 55 and 75 years old with active COVID-19.

CDR3 loop: CASRPLGASGNYGYTF. CDR3 bases: TGTGCCAGTAGACCGTTGGGGGCGTCAGGGAACTATGGCTACACCTTC. This chain links TRBV19 with TRBJ1-2; D possibly corresponds to TRBD1 (6 bases). CDR1 and CDR2 (germline): LNHDA, SQIVND (reference sequence). Trimming shortened V by 6 bases and J by 2 bases, and 19 bases separated the two germline ends. The length of the CDR3 is 16 residues.

This chain joins TRBV11-3 and TRBJ2-2; D gene unclear. Trimming pared 2 bases from V and 1 base from J, leaving 5 bases between. This CDR3 is 14 amino acids long. Per the germline V gene, CDR1 is SGHNT and CDR2 is YENEEA. Here the CDR3 DNA reads TGTGCCAGCAGCTTACAACAGAACACCGGGGAGCTGTTTTTT. It yields the protein CASSLQQNTGELFF.

The rearrangement joins TRBV9 to TRBJ2-2, with a tentative D call TRBD2 (6 bases). Trimming took off 2 bases at V and 1 base at J, with 9 bases between the two ends. From germline, CDR1 is SGDLS and CDR2 YYNGEE. The CDR3 length is 15 residues. This CDR3 is CASSVTRGNTGELFF. CDR3 DNA sequence: TGTGCCAGCAGCGTGACGCGGGGGAACACCGGGGAGCTGTTTTTT.

The V and J genes are TRBV5-5 and TRBJ1-3; D gene ambiguous. The CDR3 extends over 13 amino acids. Trimming removed 7 bases from V and 4 bases from J, with 12 bases in between. Germline lookup yields CDR1 SGHKS and CDR2 YYEKEE (reference sequence). Here the CDR3 DNA reads TGTGCCAGCGACCCTGGGCTCGGAAACACCATATATTTT. Translation: CASDPGLGNTIYF.

This CDR3 is CASSLSIDRDTEAFF. CDR3 bases: TGCGCCAGCAGCTTGTCGATCGACAGGGACACTGAAGCTTTCTTT. The chain recombines TRBV5-1 with TRBJ1-1, with 7 bases matching TRBD1. J lost 3 bases, V lost 1 base, and 6 bases had no gene match. The germline V gene encodes CDR1 SGHRS and CDR2 YFSETQ. The CDR3 has 15 amino acids.

This chain uses TRBV29-1 with TRBJ1-2; 8 nucleotides match TRBD1. Trimming took 1 base from V and 3 from J; bases not matched to a gene: 7. Germline V gene sequence: CDR1 SQVTM, CDR2 ANQGSEA. CDR3 length: 15 residues. CDR3 DNA: TGCAGCGTTGAAGGGGGGCAGGGGGCATACTATGGCTACACCTTC. Translated: CSVEGGQGAYYGYTF.

The V and J genes are TRBV28 and TRBJ2-7, with D maybe TRBD2 (6 bases). This CDR3 region has 14 residues. V lost 1 base and J 3 bases, leaving 10 bases between the germline ends. Germline V gene data show CDR1 as MDHEN and CDR2 as SYDVKM. The DNA for the CDR3 is TGTGCCAGCAGTTTATCGGGCGGGGACTACGAGCAGTACTTC. Residues: CASSLSGGDYEQYF.

This clone came up once. This chain connects TRBV5-6 to TRBJ1-1; D is uncertain. Trimming removed 2 bases at V and 13 bases at J, with 18 bases between. The CDR3 length is 13 residues. Per the germline V gene, CDR1 is SGHDT and CDR2 is YYEEEE. For the CDR3, the DNA is TGTGCCAGCAGCTTCGAGGACGGGCCGCGGGGTTTCTTT. As protein: CASSFEDGPRGFF. The full variable domain, its missing parts supplied by reference TRBV5-6 and TRBJ1-1, is DAGVTQSPTHLIKTRGQQVTLRCSPKSGHDTVSWYQQALGQGPQFIFQYYEEEERQRGNFPDRFSGHQFPNYSSELNVNALLLGDSALYLCASSFEDGPRGFFGQGTRLTVV.

This chain joins TRBV4-1 and TRBJ2-2; D may be TRBD2 (6 bases). The CDR3 loop spans 14 amino acids. V lost 8 bases to trimming and J lost 1 base, with 11 bases between them. The germline V gene encodes CDR1 MGHRA and CDR2 YSYEKL. CDR3 in amino acids: CASAGPLNTGELFF. CDR3 in DNA: TGCGCCAGCGCGGGACCACTGAACACCGGGGAGCTGTTTTTT.

The rearrangement links TRBV9 to TRBJ2-1, with D uncertain. This CDR3 has 13 amino acids. Trimming removed 4 bases from V and 3 bases from J, with 8 bases in between. Looked up from germline, CDR1 is SGDLS and CDR2 is YYNGEE. The CDR3 sequence: CASSSTHYNEQFF. DNA of the CDR3: TGTGCCAGCAGCTCGACACACTACAATGAGCAGTTCTTC.

The genes are TRBV28 and TRBJ1-2; possible D gene TRBD1, 5 bases. The CDR3 spans 13 residues. Trimming took 3 bases from V and 8 from J, leaving 13 bases between them. CDR1 MDHEN and CDR2 SYDVKM come from the germline V gene. CDR3 region: CASSFSDRKGYTF. Written as DNA, the CDR3 is TGTGCCAGCAGTTTCTCCGACAGAAAGGGCTACACCTTC.

This chain links TRBV3-1 (or the pseudogene TRBV3-2) with TRBJ2-1, with D possibly matching TRBD2 (6 bases). The germline gives CDR1 LGHDT, CDR2 YNNKEL (reference sequence). CDR3 length equals 15 residues. The V and J ends lost 1 base and 15 bases respectively, with 22 bases between them. This CDR3 is CASSQGSGTYSSRFF. As DNA, the CDR3 is TGTGCCAGCAGCCAAGGCTCAGGGACTTACAGTTCCCGGTTCTTC.

The chain couples TRBV5-1 to TRBJ2-3, with D possibly matching TRBD2 (6 bases). Germline V gives CDR1 SGHRS, CDR2 YFSETQ. The V and J ends lost 2 bases and 5 bases respectively, with 15 bases between them. The CDR3 totals 15 residues. CDR3 in DNA: TGCGCCAGCAGCTTTAGCGGCGGGATGGGAGATACGCAGTATTTT. Translation: CASSFSGGMGDTQYF.

The rearrangement uses TRBV18 and TRBJ1-1; D is uncertain. The CDR3 runs 13 residues. CDR1 is KGHSH, CDR2 LQKENI, per germline. V was trimmed by 6 bases and J by 2 bases, leaving 10 bases between them. The CDR3, as DNA: TGTGCCAGCTCCGAAGGGAGAAACACTGAAGCTTTCTTT. Amino acids: CASSEGRNTEAFF.

V gene TRBV12-3 or TRBV12-4 combines with J gene TRBJ2-3; 12 nucleotides align to TRBD2. The CDR3 contains 13 residues. The V gene end was trimmed by 5 bases and the J gene end by 10 bases; junction bases not matched to a gene: 4. Here the CDR3 reads CASSPPSGRAQYF. CDR3 coding DNA: TGTGCCAGCAGTCCTCCTAGCGGGAGGGCGCAGTATTTT.

This clone came up a few times. The chain is built from TRBV2 and TRBJ1-2, with a possible D match to TRBD1 (5 bases). The V end was cut by 10 bases, the J end by 4 bases, with 22 bases between. CDR1 is SNHLY, CDR2 FYNNEI, per germline. This CDR3 is 15 amino acids long. CDR3 amino acids: CATSLRGTQLYGYTF. In DNA, the CDR3 is TGTGCCACCTCCCTTCGGGGGACCCAGCTCTATGGCTACACCTTC.

This clone was seen a few times. This sequence joins TRBV28 and TRBJ2-1; the D is unclear. The CDR3 is 16 amino acids. V was trimmed by 4 bases and J by 3 bases, leaving 16 bases between them. CDR1 MDHEN and CDR2 SYDVKM come from the germline V gene. The CDR3 coding sequence is TGTGCCAGCAGTTGGCGGCAGACCTCTATCTACAATGAGCAGTTCTTC. This gives the protein CASSWRQTSIYNEQFF.

The CDR3 DNA reads as TGTGCCAGCACCCCGGGGGGGCTCAATCAGCCCCAGCATTTT. As protein: CASTPGGLNQPQHF. V is TRBV28 and J is TRBJ1-5; the D gene is possibly TRBD1 (6 bases). Germline V gene sequence: CDR1 MDHEN, CDR2 SYDVKM. Trimming took off 7 bases at V and 3 bases at J, with 13 bases between the two ends. CDR3 length: 14 amino acids.

This clone came up once. J is TRBJ1-4 and V is TRBV6-5; D not resolved. Trimming stripped 8 bases from V and 0 bases from J, with 10 bases between. The V gene's germline CDR1 is MNHEY and CDR2 SVGAGI. The CDR3 spans 14 residues. The CDR3 region has the DNA TGTGCCAGCGGGCGCGCTGCAACTAATGAAAAACTGTTTTTT. It specifies CASGRAATNEKLFF.